This T cell receptor beta chain is drawn from a study of blood T cell repertoires in COVID-19. Measured with immunoSEQ multiplex PCR; TCRdb has only the in-frame clones, and not every one. The table lists hundreds of thousands of clones, about four fifths of them singletons. CDR1 and CDR2 from the germline V gene are SGHTA and FQGNSA. The V end lost 2 bases, the J end lost 8 bases, and 10 bases lay between the germline ends. This CDR3 contains 13 residues. This receptor was obtained from a woman of 80 years or more with COVID-19, enrolled during active disease. The gene calls are TRBV7-2 and TRBJ2-1; possibly TRBD2 for D (5 bases). The sequenced sample consisted of peripheral blood. The CDR3: CASSLRGNDEQFF. CDR3 DNA: TGTGCCAGCAGCTTACGAGGGAATGATGAGCAGTTCTTC. Full variable domain (remainder filled in from reference TRBV7-2 and TRBJ2-1): GAGVSQSPSNKVTEKGKDVELRCDPISGHTALYWYRQSLGQGLEFLIYFQGNSAPDKSGLPSDRFSAERTGGSVSTLTIQRTQQEDSAVYLCASSLRGNDEQFFGPGTRLTVL.